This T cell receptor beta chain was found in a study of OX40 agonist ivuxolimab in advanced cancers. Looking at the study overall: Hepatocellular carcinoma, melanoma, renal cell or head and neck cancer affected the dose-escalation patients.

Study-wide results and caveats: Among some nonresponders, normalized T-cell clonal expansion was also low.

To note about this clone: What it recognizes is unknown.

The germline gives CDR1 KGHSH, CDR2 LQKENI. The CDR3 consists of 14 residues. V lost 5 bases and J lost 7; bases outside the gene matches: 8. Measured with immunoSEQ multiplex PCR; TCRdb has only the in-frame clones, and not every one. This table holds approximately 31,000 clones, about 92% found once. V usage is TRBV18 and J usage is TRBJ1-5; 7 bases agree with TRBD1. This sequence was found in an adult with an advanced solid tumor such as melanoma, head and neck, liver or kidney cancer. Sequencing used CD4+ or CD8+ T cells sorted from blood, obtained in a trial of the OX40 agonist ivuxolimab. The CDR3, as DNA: TGTGCCAGCTCATCAGGGGGAATGGAACAGCCCCAGCATTTT. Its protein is CASSSGGMEQPQHF.